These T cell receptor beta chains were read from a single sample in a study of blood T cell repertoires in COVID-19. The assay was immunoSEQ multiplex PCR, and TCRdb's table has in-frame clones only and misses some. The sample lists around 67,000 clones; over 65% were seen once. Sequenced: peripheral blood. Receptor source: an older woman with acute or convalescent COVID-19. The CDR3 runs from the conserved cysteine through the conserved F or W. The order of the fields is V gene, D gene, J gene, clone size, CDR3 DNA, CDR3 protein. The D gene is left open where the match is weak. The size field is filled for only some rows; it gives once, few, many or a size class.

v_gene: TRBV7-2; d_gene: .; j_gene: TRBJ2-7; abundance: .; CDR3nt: TGTGCCAGCAGCTTAGATGGTGGGGGGAGAAGGAACGAGCAGTACTTC; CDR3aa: CASSLDGGGRRNEQYF
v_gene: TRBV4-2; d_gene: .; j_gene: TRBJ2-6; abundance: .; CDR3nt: TGTGCCAGCAGCCAAGAGGGCTCTCCGCCGGCTGGGGCCAACGTCCTGACTTTC; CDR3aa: CASSQEGSPPAGANVLTF
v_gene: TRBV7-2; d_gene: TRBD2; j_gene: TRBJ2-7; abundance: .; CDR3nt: TGTGCCAGCAGCTTAGACGTACTAGCGGGAGGCGAGCAGTACTTC; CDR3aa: CASSLDVLAGGEQYF
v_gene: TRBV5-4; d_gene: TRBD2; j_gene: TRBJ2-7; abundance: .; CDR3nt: TGTGCCAGCAGACGATCCGGACTAGCGGTAGTAGGCGAGCAGTACTTC; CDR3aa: CASRRSGLAVVGEQYF
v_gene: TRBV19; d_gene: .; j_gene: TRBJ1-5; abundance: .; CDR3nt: TGTGCCAGTAGTATAGGTGGGAGAGGCAATCAGCCCCAGCATTTT; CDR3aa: CASSIGGRGNQPQHF
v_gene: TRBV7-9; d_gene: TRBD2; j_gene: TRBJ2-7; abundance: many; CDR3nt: TGTGCCAGCAGCCCCGGGGGGTTCCACGAGCAGTACTTC; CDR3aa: CASSPGGFHEQYF
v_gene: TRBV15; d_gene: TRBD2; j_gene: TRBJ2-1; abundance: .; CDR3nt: TGTGCCACCAGCGCTGCTAGCGGGGGGAGCTCCTACAATGAGCAGTTCTTC; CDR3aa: CATSAASGGSSYNEQFF
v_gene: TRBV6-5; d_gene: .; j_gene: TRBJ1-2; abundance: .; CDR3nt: TGTGCCAGCAGTTACAGCGCGCGGCAGCGTTCTGTCGGCTACACCTTC; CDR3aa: CASSYSARQRSVGYTF
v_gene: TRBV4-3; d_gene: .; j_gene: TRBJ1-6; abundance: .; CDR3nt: TGCGCCAGCAGCCAAGATTATACGGACAGAAGCTCCTATAATTCACCCCTCCACTTT; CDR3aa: CASSQDYTDRSSYNSPLHF
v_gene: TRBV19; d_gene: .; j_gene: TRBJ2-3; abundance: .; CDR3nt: TGTGCCAGTAACAAGGCAGGGAAAGGGTTGGCAGATACGCAGTATTTT; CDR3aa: CASNKAGKGLADTQYF
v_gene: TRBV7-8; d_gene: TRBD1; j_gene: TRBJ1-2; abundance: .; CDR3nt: TGTGCCAGCAGCTTAACAGGGGGCAACTATGGCTACACCTTC; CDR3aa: CASSLTGGNYGYTF
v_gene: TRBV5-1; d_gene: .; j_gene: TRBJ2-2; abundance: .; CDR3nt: TGCGCCAGCAGCTTGGTCAGGGCTTCCACCGGGGAGCTGTTTTTT; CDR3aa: CASSLVRASTGELFF